This TCR beta chain was found in a study of cytomegalovirus exposure and HLA in healthy donors. Findings and caveats of the study: In a later analysis, a missense DCLRE1C variant was linked to TCR beta V- and J-gene trimming. High specificity and sensitivity for cytomegalovirus status were reported for the classifier.

V lost 4 bases, J lost 2 bases, and 9 bases lay in between. The CDR3 extends over 13 amino acids. Germline values: CDR1 SQVTM, CDR2 ANQGSEA. PCR involved 60 Vbeta and 13 Jbeta primers. Sequenced by immunoSEQ multiplex PCR; TCRdb stores in-frame clones only, minus some. The sample records roughly 66,000 clones, around 61% being singletons. The count of this clone is one. Its antigen is not known. The rearrangement links TRBV29-1 to TRBJ2-1; a weak D match, TRBD1 (5 bases). This TCR was recovered from a woman between 50 and 59 years old in good health and CMV-seronegative. Sequencing was done on a sample of PBMCs. Here the CDR3 reads CSVGRDTYNEQFF. The CDR3 DNA reads TGCAGCGTTGGCAGGGATACCTACAATGAGCAGTTCTTC.